What follows are 5 T cell receptor beta chains derived from one specimen sequenced in a study of T cell responses to AZD1222 COVID-19 vaccine. Assay: immunoSEQ multiplex PCR; the TCRdb copy retains only in-frame clones and omits some. The table has tens of thousands of clones, more than 75% seen once. Sample: peripheral blood, taken 28 days after the second AZD1222 dose. Every receptor here comes from an adult who received the AZD1222 COVID-19 vaccine.

The chain couples TRBV28 to TRBJ1-6; 11 bases match TRBD1. Per the germline V gene, CDR1 is MDHEN and CDR2 is SYDVKM. This CDR3 region has 15 residues. Trimming removed 1 base from V and 9 bases from J; junction bases left unmatched: 2. The CDR3 region has the DNA TGTGCCAGCAGTTTATTAGGACAGGGGGCTTCACCCCTCCACTTT. Protein product: CASSLLGQGASPLHF.

The rearrangement joins TRBV20-1 to TRBJ2-7; a possible D gene is TRBD2 (6 bases). CDR3 length: 12 amino acids. V lost 3 bases to trimming and J lost 3 bases, with 9 bases between them. The germline V gene has CDR1 DFQATT and CDR2 SNEGSKA (reference sequence). The CDR3, as DNA: TGCAGTGCTAGTGGGGACTTCTACGAGCAGTACTTC. Protein: CSASGDFYEQYF.

This clone was recorded a few times. The rearrangement links TRBV19 to TRBJ1-5, with D tentatively TRBD1 (5 bases). Trimming took off 5 bases at V and 6 bases at J, with 11 bases between the two ends. The V gene's germline CDR1 is LNHDA and CDR2 SQIVND (reference sequence). This CDR3 comprises 13 residues. In DNA form, the CDR3 reads TGTGCCAGTAGTCCCCAGGGCAGTCAGCCCCAGCATTTT. Translated: CASSPQGSQPQHF.

This clone showed up just a few times. The chain carries TRBV3-1 (or the pseudogene TRBV3-2) and TRBJ2-7; D gene unclear. Germline V lookup: CDR1 LGHDT, CDR2 YNNKEL (reference sequence). Trimming removed 4 bases from V and 3 bases from J, with 16 bases in between. The CDR3 is made up of 15 amino acids. The CDR3 DNA sequence: TGTGCCAGCAGCCCTGGTGGGCCTTTGATCTACGAGCAGTACTTC. This gives the protein CASSPGGPLIYEQYF.

This chain links TRBV7-9 with TRBJ1-1; D is undetermined. Between the trimmed V and J ends, which lost 6 bases and 8 bases, there was a span of 10 bases. Germline loops: CDR1 SEHNR, CDR2 FQNEAQ (reference sequence). The length of the CDR3 is 11 residues. The CDR3: CASSRTEEAFF. The CDR3 region has the DNA TGTGCCAGCAGTCGGACTGAGGAAGCTTTCTTT.